The 23 T cell receptor beta chains listed next were all sequenced from one sample in a study of shared clonotypes between healthy human individuals. The repertoire was sequenced with immunoSEQ multiplex PCR; TCRdb's copy has only in-frame clones and lacks some. The repertoire includes under 600,000 clones, around 97% of them detected once, and 0.055% to 0.07% sits in the top ten. Sequenced sample: naive CD4+ T cells sorted from blood. The subset: CD45RA+ positively selected. Source of these receptors: a woman in her twenties or thirties in good health.

The rearrangement joins TRBV9 to TRBJ2-1; the D gene is possibly TRBD2 (5 bases). V lost 4 bases, J lost 4 bases, and 15 bases lay in between. The CDR3 is 15 amino acids. Germline V CDR1 and CDR2: SGDLS, YYNGEE. CDR3 nucleotide sequence: TGTGCCAGCAGCTCCAGACGGGAAACTTACAATGAGCAGTTCTTC. This sequence encodes CASSSRRETYNEQFF. Full variable domain (rest looked up from reference TRBV9 and TRBJ2-1): DSGVTQTPKHLITATGQRVTLRCSPRSGDLSVYWYQQSLDQGLQFLIQYYNGEERAKGNILERFSAQQFPDLHSELNLSSLELGDSALYFCASSSRRETYNEQFFGPGTRLTVL.

The chain joins TRBV19 to TRBJ1-6, with a tentative D call TRBD1 (6 bases). Trimming shortened V by 7 bases and J by 2 bases, and 15 bases separated the two germline ends. The CDR3 loop spans 16 amino acids. Looked up from germline, CDR1 is LNHDA and CDR2 is SQIVND (reference sequence). In nucleotides, the CDR3 is TGTGCCAGTACCCCCTCAGGGGACGCCTATAATTCACCCCTCCACTTT. This sequence encodes CASTPSGDAYNSPLHF. Based on the CDR3 plus reference TRBV19 and TRBJ1-6, the full variable domain is DGGITQSPKYLFRKEGQNVTLSCEQNLNHDAMYWYRQDPGQGLRLIYYSQIVNDFQKGDIAEGYSVSREKKESFPLTVTSAQKNPTAFYLCASTPSGDAYNSPLHFGNGTRLTVT.

The J gene is TRBJ1-2, the V gene TRBV28, with 8 bases identical to TRBD1. The junction had 8 bases not matched to a gene; V was cut back by 4 bases and J by 4 bases. CDR3 length: 15 amino acids. The V gene's germline CDR1 is MDHEN and CDR2 SYDVKM. The CDR3 region is CASSSAQGAAYGYTF. In DNA, the CDR3 is TGTGCCAGCAGTTCGGCTCAGGGGGCGGCCTATGGCTACACCTTC.

The rearrangement uses TRBV7-8 and TRBJ2-1; tentatively, D is TRBD1 or TRBD2 (5 bases each). Germline lookup yields CDR1 SGHVS and CDR2 FQNEAQ. The V end lost 7 bases, the J end lost 7 bases, and 20 bases lay between the germline ends. The CDR3 consists of 15 residues. DNA for the CDR3: TGTGCCAGCACGCAAAGAGGGGCAGGGAATAATGAGCAGTTCTTC. Translation gives CASTQRGAGNNEQFF.

The chain uses TRBV10-3 and TRBJ1-2, with TRBD1 as a possible D gene (5 bases). The germline V and J ends were trimmed by 6 bases and 6 bases, with 29 bases remaining between them. CDR3 size: 18 residues. Germline CDR1 reads ENHRY; CDR2 reads SYGVKD. As DNA, the CDR3 is TGTGCCATCAGGGACCTTAGGAGACAGCAGACCACCTACAATGGCTACACCTTC. Its translation is CAIRDLRRQQTTYNGYTF.

The chain couples TRBV28 to TRBJ1-5; D remains unclear. V was cut by 6 bases and J by 4 bases, with 16 bases left in between. Germline V gives CDR1 MDHEN, CDR2 SYDVKM. This CDR3 has 15 residues. The CDR3 DNA reads as TGTGCCAGCAGAGCCACGGGCCGCGCGAATCAGCCCCAGCATTTT. Translation gives CASRATGRANQPQHF.

The genes are TRBV5-1 and TRBJ1-1; 7 nucleotides line up with TRBD1. The junction had 11 bases not matched to a gene; V was cut back by 0 bases and J by 0 bases. The germline gives CDR1 SGHRS, CDR2 YFSETQ. This CDR3 spans 18 amino acids. The CDR3 is CASSLVKQGPIMNTEAFF. CDR3 coding DNA: TGCGCCAGCAGCTTGGTGAAACAGGGGCCTATTATGAACACTGAAGCTTTCTTT.

This chain connects TRBV7-9 to TRBJ2-2; D may be TRBD1 or TRBD2 (5 bases each). CDR1 SEHNR and CDR2 FQNEAQ come from the germline V gene (reference sequence). The CDR3 has 15 residues. V was shortened by 1 base and J by 4 bases, with 10 bases between the two germline ends. The CDR3, as DNA: TGTGCCAGCAGCTTAGGAGGGGTGAGCACCGGGGAGCTGTTTTTT. It translates to CASSLGGVSTGELFF.

The gene calls are TRBV5-1 and TRBJ2-7, with D perhaps TRBD2 (5 bases). CDR3 length: 14 residues. Trimming took 2 bases from V and 3 from J, leaving 12 bases between them. CDR1 SGHRS and CDR2 YFSETQ come from the germline V gene. As DNA, the CDR3 is TGCGCCAGCAGCTTTTTCGTAGCGAGCTACGAGCAGTACTTC. It codes for CASSFFVASYEQYF.

The rearrangement joins TRBV6-1 to TRBJ2-5; 7 nucleotides align to TRBD2. Germline-derived CDR1 and CDR2 are MNHNS and SASEGT. CDR3 length: 15 residues. The J segment lost 2 bases and the V segment lost 4 bases, leaving 7 bases of the junction unmatched. This chain's CDR3 is CASSGAGLSQETQYF. The CDR3 DNA is TGTGCCAGCAGTGGAGCGGGACTATCACAAGAGACCCAGTACTTC.

Details on this clone: This specimen includes other DNA sequences encoding the same CDR3. J is TRBJ2-3 and V is TRBV7-9, with a weak D call TRBD1 (6 bases). Germline V gene data show CDR1 as SEHNR and CDR2 as FQNEAQ (reference sequence). CDR3 length: 14 residues. V was shortened by 1 base and J by 3 bases, with 8 bases between the two germline ends. The DNA for the CDR3 is TGTGCCAGCAGCTTAGTGCAGGGGACAGATACGCAGTATTTT. Encoded protein: CASSLVQGTDTQYF.

CDR3 residues: CASSYSYRQAYTEAFF. CDR3 DNA: TGTGCCAGCAGTTACTCATATCGGCAGGCCTACACTGAAGCTTTCTTT. The rearrangement joins TRBV6-5 to TRBJ1-1, with unresolved D. The CDR3 covers 16 residues. Trimming stripped 0 bases from V and 3 bases from J, with 14 bases between. The germline CDR1 and CDR2 sequences are MNHEY and SVGAGI.

V usage is TRBV13 and J usage is TRBJ2-5; 9 nucleotides align to TRBD1. Germline V lookup: CDR1 PRHDT, CDR2 FYEKMQ (reference sequence). This CDR3 is built from 17 residues. V lost 5 bases and J lost 1; bases outside the gene matches: 11. The CDR3 region is CASSQSGQGPFQETQYF. The CDR3 nucleotides are TGTGCCAGCAGCCAATCCGGACAGGGGCCGTTCCAAGAGACCCAGTACTTC. The variable domain in full, with the rest retrieved from reference TRBV13 and TRBJ2-5, is AAGVIQSPRHLIKEKRETATLKCYPIPRHDTVYWYQQGPGQDPQFLISFYEKMQSDKGSIPDRFSAQQFSDYHSELNMSSLELGDSALYFCASSQSGQGPFQETQYFGPGTRLLVL.

The chain couples TRBV6-5 to TRBJ2-1, with TRBD2 matching 7 bases. CDR1 is MNHEY, CDR2 SVGAGI, per germline. V shed 2 bases and J 0 bases; nucleotides not matched to a gene: 4. CDR3 size: 16 residues. CDR3 loop: CASSYGWTSSYNEQFF. The CDR3 nucleotides read TGTGCCAGCAGTTACGGATGGACTAGCTCCTACAATGAGCAGTTCTTC.

The chain couples TRBV19 to TRBJ2-7; D not resolved. The ends were cut back, 6 bases at V and 4 bases at J, with 19 bases in the middle. Germline V gene lookup returns CDR1 LNHDA and CDR2 SQIVND (reference sequence). The CDR3 has 15 amino acids. In nucleotides, the CDR3 is TGTGCCAGTAGCCTCTCGGACCCTGGAGCTTACGAGCAGTACTTC. Residues: CASSLSDPGAYEQYF.

The chain carries TRBV28 and TRBJ2-1; TRBD2 agrees at 7 bases. Germline V lookup: CDR1 MDHEN, CDR2 SYDVKM. V shed 5 bases and J 10 bases; nucleotides not matched to a gene: 11. CDR3 length: 14 amino acids. The CDR3 DNA follows: TGTGCCAGCAGTGACCCAGCGGGACTTGTCGAGCAGTTCTTC. Translated: CASSDPAGLVEQFF.

The genes are TRBV27 and TRBJ1-2, with D unresolved. V was clipped by 5 bases and J by 3 bases, with 10 bases between them. The CDR3 runs 13 residues. Germline CDR1 and CDR2: MNHEY and SMNVEV (reference sequence). The CDR3 sequence is CASSPAHHYGYTF. The CDR3 region has the DNA TGTGCCAGCAGTCCAGCCCATCACTATGGCTACACCTTC.

The genes are TRBV28 and TRBJ2-5, with 7 bases aligning to TRBD1. The CDR3 length is 15 residues. J gave up 3 bases and V 2 bases, and 6 bases lay outside the gene matches. Looked up from germline, CDR1 is MDHEN and CDR2 is SYDVKM. CDR3 in DNA: TGTGCCAGCAGTTTACGCCTGACAGGGAAAGAGACCCAGTACTTC. Translating it yields CASSLRLTGKETQYF. Full variable domain (outside the CDR3, taken from reference TRBV28 and TRBJ2-5): DVKVTQSSRYLVKRTGEKVFLECVQDMDHENMFWYRQDPGLGLRLIYFSYDVKMKEKGDIPEGYSVSREKKERFSLILESASTNQTSMYLCASSLRLTGKETQYFGPGTRLLVL.

In this sample, this clone turned up once. The CDR3 nucleotides read TGTGCCAGTAGTGGATTAACAGGGGCGGCCACTGAAGCTTTCTTT. This sequence encodes CASSGLTGAATEAFF. V gene TRBV19 combines with J gene TRBJ1-1, with TRBD1 identical over 7 bases. Germline V lookup: CDR1 LNHDA, CDR2 SQIVND (reference sequence). V shed 5 bases, J shed 4 bases, and the junction held 10 bases outside the gene matches. CDR3 length: 15 residues.

The chain couples TRBV19 to TRBJ1-3; TRBD1 is a possible D gene (5 bases). The germline V gene has CDR1 LNHDA and CDR2 SQIVND (reference sequence). There are 15 residues in the CDR3. Trimming removed 6 bases from V and 2 bases from J, with 14 bases in between. CDR3 protein: CASRGEGLTGNTIYF. CDR3 DNA sequence: TGTGCCAGTAGAGGGGAGGGGTTGACTGGAAACACCATATATTTT.

The rearrangement uses TRBV18 and TRBJ2-3, with 15 bases that match TRBD2. Germline loops: CDR1 KGHSH, CDR2 LQKENI. The CDR3 has 20 amino acids. V trimming: 3 bases; J trimming: 2 bases; junction bases outside the gene matches: 12. CDR3 loop: CASSPTMGLAGGSFTDTQYF. The CDR3 DNA sequence: TGTGCCAGCTCACCTACTATGGGACTAGCGGGAGGCTCTTTCACAGATACGCAGTATTTT.

The V call is TRBV5-1, the J call TRBJ1-3, with a tentative D call TRBD1 (6 bases). The V end lost 0 bases, the J end lost 4 bases, and 11 bases lay between the germline ends. Germline loops: CDR1 SGHRS, CDR2 YFSETQ. There are 15 residues in the CDR3. CDR3 protein: CASSLDGGAGNTIYF. The CDR3 nucleotides are TGCGCCAGCAGCTTGGATGGGGGCGCCGGAAACACCATATATTTT.

The chain uses TRBV19 and TRBJ1-1, with TRBD1 identical over 8 bases. The CDR3 extends over 15 amino acids. Germline CDR1 and CDR2: LNHDA and SQIVND (reference sequence). V was pared by 4 bases and J by 1 base, with 5 bases of the junction left unmatched. The CDR3 sequence is CASSTSGTGNTEAFF. The CDR3 DNA sequence: TGTGCCAGTAGTACCTCCGGGACAGGGAACACTGAAGCTTTCTTT. Variable domain in full (rest from reference TRBV19 and TRBJ1-1): DGGITQSPKYLFRKEGQNVTLSCEQNLNHDAMYWYRQDPGQGLRLIYYSQIVNDFQKGDIAEGYSVSREKKESFPLTVTSAQKNPTAFYLCASSTSGTGNTEAFFGQGTRLTVV.